The TCR beta chain described here comes from a study of cytomegalovirus exposure and HLA in healthy donors. Use of 60 Vbeta and 13 Jbeta primers characterized the PCR. Profiling relied on immunoSEQ multiplex PCR, and the TCRdb table lists in-frame clones only, not all of them. Of just over 80,000 clones in the sample, around 81% were seen once. Trimming took 3 bases from V and 6 from J; bases not matched to a gene: 2. This CDR3 has 12 amino acids. Germline V lookup: CDR1 SGHRS, CDR2 YFSETQ. Overall study findings and caveats: High sensitivity and specificity were reportedly achieved when the classifier diagnosed cytomegalovirus status.

In the case of this clone: The antigen is unknown.

The rearrangement uses TRBV5-1 and TRBJ2-7, with 8 nucleotides matching TRBD1. The sample was PBMCs. The TCR comes from a man aged 18 to 30 in good health and CMV-seropositive. The CDR3 reads CASSYGTGEQYF. The CDR3, as DNA: TGCGCCAGCAGCTACGGGACAGGCGAGCAGTACTTC.